These 26 T cell receptor beta chains came from one sample sequenced in a study of PD-1 blockade in classical Hodgkin lymphoma. Time point given: cycle 4 day 1 (C4D1), after more than 5 weeks of nivolumab. Every one of the patients relapsed after autologous stem cell transplantation (brentuximab vedotin exposure was variable). Magnetic depletion of unwanted cells isolated CD4+ T cells from thawed PBMCs. Profiled with immunoSEQ multiplex PCR; TCRdb holds only in-frame clones, not every one. Of 32,000 or so clones listed, 90% to 95% are singletons. Specimen: CD4+ T cells from blood, collected before the fourth cycle of nivolumab. Source of these receptors: a human donor with classical Hodgkin lymphoma.

The CDR3 DNA follows: TGCAGCGTTGGGGACAGGGGGGCCATCTCTGGGGCCAACGTCCTGACTTTC. This gives the protein CSVGDRGAISGANVLTF. This chain links TRBV29-1 with TRBJ2-6; 11 bases agree with TRBD1. The CDR3 has 17 amino acids. V lost 4 bases, J lost 0 bases, and 5 bases stayed unmatched. CDR1 is SQVTM, CDR2 ANQGSEA, per germline.

This sequence joins TRBV5-1 and TRBJ1-1; 8 bases fit TRBD1. Germline loops: CDR1 SGHRS, CDR2 YFSETQ. The CDR3 length is 14 residues. Trimming cost V 4 bases and J 4 bases; bases outside gene matches: 6. In DNA, the CDR3 is TGCGCCAGCAGCGCAGGACAGGGAATCACTGAAGCTTTCTTT. It translates to CASSAGQGITEAFF.

J is TRBJ2-3 and V is TRBV5-1; D unresolved. V was shortened by 0 bases and J by 1 base, with 9 bases between the two germline ends. Germline CDR1 is SGHRS and CDR2 is YFSETQ. This CDR3 contains 15 residues. Here the CDR3 reads CASSLVTPGTDTQYF. Written as DNA, the CDR3 is TGCGCCAGCAGCTTGGTGACCCCGGGCACAGATACGCAGTATTTT.

The chain links TRBV6-6 to TRBJ2-2; 7 bases agree with TRBD2. Germline values: CDR1 MNHNY, CDR2 SVGAGI (reference sequence). The ends lost 2 bases at V and 6 bases at J; junction bases unmatched: 3. The CDR3 spans 14 residues. The CDR3 protein is CASSYRGGAGELFF. Here the CDR3 DNA reads TGTGCCAGCAGTTACAGGGGAGGGGCCGGGGAGCTGTTTTTT.

The rearrangement joins TRBV18 to TRBJ2-5; D is uncertain. The germline V and J ends were trimmed by 4 bases and 5 bases, with 23 bases remaining between them. This CDR3 comprises 17 residues. Germline lookup yields CDR1 KGHSH and CDR2 LQKENI. The CDR3 bases are TGTGCCAGCTCACTGTCTGTGAAGTCCTCGCTAAGTGAGACCCAGTACTTC. It specifies CASSLSVKSSLSETQYF. The full variable domain, its missing parts supplied by reference TRBV18 and TRBJ2-5, is NAGVMQNPRHLVRRRGQEARLRCSPMKGHSHVYWYRQLPEEGLKFMVYLQKENIIDESGMPKERFSAEFPKEGPSILRIQQVVRGDSAAYFCASSLSVKSSLSETQYFGPGTRLLVL.

V and J are TRBV7-9 and TRBJ2-3; D is undetermined. The CDR3 length is 14 residues. The germline CDR1 and CDR2 sequences are SEHNR and FQNEAQ (reference sequence). Trimming stripped 5 bases from V and 0 bases from J, with 9 bases between. The CDR3 DNA reads as TGTGCCAGCAGCCCAACTTCTAGCACAGATACGCAGTATTTT. Its translation: CASSPTSSTDTQYF.

The genes are TRBV28 and TRBJ1-4; D uncertain. Per germline, CDR1 MDHEN and CDR2 SYDVKM. CDR3 length: 14 amino acids. V lost 3 bases, J lost 3 bases, and 8 bases lay in between. The CDR3 loop is CASSFFGSNEKLFF. In nucleotides, the CDR3 is TGTGCCAGCAGTTTCTTCGGGTCTAATGAAAAACTGTTTTTT.

The chain links TRBV2 to TRBJ2-7; D possibly uses TRBD1 or TRBD2 (5 bases each). CDR3 length: 16 amino acids. V was cut by 10 bases and J by 0 bases, with 22 bases left in between. From germline, CDR1 is SNHLY and CDR2 FYNNEI. CDR3 bases: TGTGCCATGGACTCTTCCCAAAGGGGATCCTCCTACGAGCAGTACTTC. Protein product: CAMDSSQRGSSYEQYF. Combining the CDR3 with reference TRBV2 and TRBJ2-7 gives the whole variable domain EPEVTQTPSHQVTQMGQEVILRCVPISNHLYFYWYRQILGQKVEFLVSFYNNEISEKSEIFDDQFSVERPDGSNFTLKIRSTKLEDSAMYFCAMDSSQRGSSYEQYFGPGTRLTVT.

The table lists this clone with a few counts. The genes are TRBV7-9 and TRBJ1-2; the D gene is possibly TRBD1 (5 bases). Trimming took 0 bases from V and 8 from J, leaving 16 bases between them. CDR1 is SEHNR, CDR2 FQNEAQ, per germline (reference sequence). This CDR3 region has 15 residues. CDR3 sequence (DNA): TGTGCCAGCAGCTTAGCGGAGTCTCCAGGGAGGGGCTACACCTTC. Protein sequence: CASSLAESPGRGYTF.

The count of this clone is one. The chain combines TRBV5-6 with TRBJ1-1; 11 bases agree with TRBD1. The CDR3 consists of 15 residues. V gave up 4 bases and J gave up 6 bases; unmatched junction bases: 8. CDR1 SGHDT and CDR2 YYEEEE come from the germline V gene. In DNA form, the CDR3 reads TGTGCCAGCAGCCCCCAGGACAGGGGGCCTTCTGAAGCTTTCTTT. Translation gives CASSPQDRGPSEAFF.

V usage is TRBV2 and J usage is TRBJ2-1; 10 bases line up with TRBD2. J was trimmed by 5 bases and V by 4 bases; bases with no gene match: 5. The germline gives CDR1 SNHLY, CDR2 FYNNEI. CDR3 length: 15 residues. CDR3 loop: CASSVEGLADNEQFF. The CDR3 region has the DNA TGTGCCAGCAGTGTTGAAGGACTAGCGGACAATGAGCAGTTCTTC.

The chain recombines TRBV5-1 with TRBJ1-4; D is unresolved. CDR3 length: 16 amino acids. CDR1 and CDR2 from the germline V gene are SGHRS and YFSETQ. V lost 5 bases, J lost 0 bases, and 14 bases lay in between. The CDR3 coding sequence is TGCGCCAGCAGGTACTTGGGAGATGCAACTAATGAAAAACTGTTTTTT. Residues: CASRYLGDATNEKLFF.

The chain couples TRBV7-9 to TRBJ2-4; 11 positions agree with TRBD2. V dropped 5 bases and J dropped 3; count of bases not matched to a gene: 12. The CDR3 has 18 amino acids. CDR1 is SEHNR and CDR2 is FQNEAQ in the germline V gene (reference sequence). The CDR3 coding sequence is TGTGCCAGCAGCCCTCCGGGACTAGCGGTGTTAGGCAAAAACATTCAGTACTTC. Translating gives CASSPPGLAVLGKNIQYF.

This chain joins TRBV6-1 and TRBJ1-1, with D tentatively TRBD1 (6 bases). Germline V CDR1 and CDR2: MNHNS, SASEGT. Trimming pared 2 bases from V and 0 bases from J, leaving 16 bases between. The CDR3 runs to 17 residues. The chain's CDR3 is CASSERGGARVNTEAFF. The CDR3 DNA sequence: TGTGCCAGCAGTGAACGCGGGGGGGCAAGGGTGAACACTGAAGCTTTCTTT.

The J gene is TRBJ2-1, the V gene TRBV5-1; D remains unclear. The CDR3 has 12 residues. V was clipped by 1 base and J by 7 bases, with 6 bases between them. The germline V gene has CDR1 SGHRS and CDR2 YFSETQ. The CDR3: CASSLQSNEQFF. CDR3 in DNA: TGCGCCAGCAGCTTGCAAAGTAATGAGCAGTTCTTC. The complete variable domain, with remaining parts taken from reference TRBV5-1 and TRBJ2-1, reads KAGVTQTPRYLIKTRGQQVTLSCSPISGHRSVSWYQQTPGQGLQFLFEYFSETQRNKGNFPGRFSGRQFSNSRSEMNVSTLELGDSALYLCASSLQSNEQFFGPGTRLTVL.

This clone was counted once. This chain connects TRBV28 to TRBJ2-7, with a weak D call TRBD1 (6 bases). This CDR3 has 14 amino acids. Per the germline V gene, CDR1 is MDHEN and CDR2 is SYDVKM. With 3 bases removed from V and 3 bases from J, the gap between germline ends came to 12 bases. The CDR3 spells CASSFRAGVYEQYF. Here the CDR3 DNA reads TGTGCCAGCAGTTTTCGGGCAGGGGTCTACGAGCAGTACTTC.

The gene calls are TRBV28 and TRBJ2-2, with D tentatively TRBD1 or TRBD2 (5 bases each). Looked up from germline, CDR1 is MDHEN and CDR2 is SYDVKM. The CDR3 consists of 14 residues. V was pared by 2 bases and J by 3 bases, with 7 bases between. The CDR3 nucleotides read TGTGCCAGCAGTTTAGGGACCGACACCGGGGAGCTGTTTTTT. This codes for CASSLGTDTGELFF.

This clone was picked up one time. This chain connects TRBV6-4 to TRBJ2-1; no clear D gene. The CDR3 has 16 amino acids. The ends were cut back, 5 bases at V and 0 bases at J, with 14 bases in the middle. Germline V gives CDR1 MRHNA, CDR2 SNTAGT. CDR3 coding DNA: TGTGCCAGCAGTCCCTTTGGGCTAGTCTCCTACAATGAGCAGTTCTTC. Protein sequence: CASSPFGLVSYNEQFF.

The rearrangement links TRBV28 to TRBJ1-2; the D is unclear. Germline V gene lookup returns CDR1 MDHEN and CDR2 SYDVKM. This CDR3 has 15 amino acids. V lost 5 bases, J lost 2 bases, and 15 bases lay in between. The CDR3 coding sequence is TGTGCCAGCAGTACCGTTTTCAGCAAGAACTATGGCTACACCTTC. Translating gives CASSTVFSKNYGYTF.

This clone was seen only a few times. The V gene is TRBV29-1, the J gene TRBJ2-1; weak D call: TRBD1 (5 bases). CDR1 is SQVTM, CDR2 ANQGSEA, per germline. The ends were cut back, 4 bases at V and 5 bases at J, with 18 bases in the middle. The CDR3 covers 15 residues. For the CDR3, the DNA is TGCAGCGTTGGGGGCCCGGCAGGCCGTGACAATGAGCAGTTCTTC. Residues: CSVGGPAGRDNEQFF.

J is TRBJ2-7 and V is TRBV7-9; D might be TRBD1 (6 bases). With 2 bases removed from V and 5 bases from J, the gap between germline ends came to 19 bases. The CDR3 has 16 residues. Germline V gene sequence: CDR1 SEHNR, CDR2 FQNEAQ (reference sequence). This CDR3 is CASSLRGLAGAHEQYF. In DNA form, the CDR3 reads TGTGCCAGCAGCTTACGAGGGTTAGCAGGGGCCCACGAGCAGTACTTC.

This clone was recorded once. The genes are TRBV2 and TRBJ2-1; 8 positions agree with TRBD2. The CDR3 runs to 14 residues. V shed 4 bases and J 7 bases; nucleotides not matched to a gene: 6. CDR1 is SNHLY and CDR2 is FYNNEI in the germline V gene. CDR3 protein: CASSGSGSWNEQFF. As DNA, the CDR3 is TGTGCCAGCAGTGGAAGCGGGAGTTGGAATGAGCAGTTCTTC.

V and J are TRBV4-2 and TRBJ2-3; D is possibly TRBD1 or TRBD2 (5 bases each). The CDR3 totals 14 residues. Germline lookup yields CDR1 LGHNA and CDR2 YNFKEQ. The V and J ends lost 2 bases and 4 bases respectively, with 10 bases between them. The CDR3 spells CASSQSQGADTQYF. Written as DNA, the CDR3 is TGTGCCAGCAGCCAAAGTCAGGGAGCAGATACGCAGTATTTT.

V is TRBV28 and J is TRBJ2-1; D possibly corresponds to TRBD2 (6 bases). CDR1 is MDHEN, CDR2 SYDVKM, per germline. The CDR3 covers 15 residues. V was shortened by 4 bases and J by 5 bases, with 15 bases between the two germline ends. CDR3 nucleotide sequence: TGTGCCAGCAGTTCCCCGGGACTCCCGAACAATGAGCAGTTCTTC. Protein: CASSSPGLPNNEQFF.

The V gene is TRBV15, the J gene TRBJ2-1; 8 bases align to TRBD1. From germline, CDR1 is LNHNV and CDR2 YYDKDF (reference sequence). The CDR3 is 14 residues long. J gave up 7 bases and V 3 bases, and 5 bases lay outside the gene matches. CDR3 coding DNA: TGTGCCACCAGCAGGGACAGGGTCACGAATGAGCAGTTCTTC. It encodes CATSRDRVTNEQFF. Complete variable domain (other parts from reference TRBV15 and TRBJ2-1): DAMVIQNPRYQVTQFGKPVTLSCSQTLNHNVMYWYQQKSSQAPKLLFHYYDKDFNNEADTPDNFQSRRPNTSFCFLDIRSPGLGDTAMYLCATSRDRVTNEQFFGPGTRLTVL.

This rearrangement joins TRBV11-2 to TRBJ2-1, with 9 positions matching TRBD2. With 4 bases clipped from V and 3 bases from J, the junction kept 4 bases outside the gene matches. CDR3 length: 15 amino acids. Looked up from germline, CDR1 is SGHAT and CDR2 is FQNNGV. CDR3: CASSSGTSRYNEQFF. DNA for the CDR3: TGTGCCAGCAGCTCCGGGACTAGCCGCTACAATGAGCAGTTCTTC.